This TCR beta chain was recovered during a study of shared T cell receptors in the human thymus. Sequenced by immunoSEQ multiplex PCR; TCRdb stores in-frame clones only, minus some. The sample holds about 660,000 clones, roughly 90% seen once. V lost 0 bases and J lost 4, with 10 bases in between. Germline assignment: CDR1 SGDLS and CDR2 YYNGEE. The length of the CDR3 is 14 residues. These same records also appear under a second study, on human thymus T cells. That study adds: Samples came from healthy Finnish infants during open corrective cardiac surgery. Thymus specimens were resections from corrective heart surgery. V and J genes seemed to be used with bias in thymic and blood repertoires. Related reports documented highly overlapping thymic repertoires among unrelated individuals.

The sequenced sample consisted of thymocytes. The source of this sequence is a boy younger than two with a congenital heart defect. J is TRBJ1-2 and V is TRBV9; perhaps TRBD1 as D (6 bases). The CDR3 DNA follows: TGTGCCAGCAGCGTAGACAGGGAGGGCTATGGCTACACCTTC. Protein product: CASSVDREGYGYTF.